Listed below are T cell receptor beta chains from one sample, sequenced in a study of T-cell reconstitution after alpha-beta-depleted transplantation in children. TCRdb redid the calling of the PCR reads with MiXCR, one entry per CDR3 protein. The table records 250,000 or so distinct CDR3 sequences, roughly 7.7% of them present only once. The source material was PBMCs, mostly from graft donor cells, sampled 180 days after TCRalphabeta/CD19-depleted stem cell transplant. The receptors stem from a male patient between 5 and 17 years old who had a stem cell transplant for acute lymphoblastic leukemia, so the T cells may come from the graft donor. The CDR3 runs from the conserved cysteine through the conserved F or W. D genes are given only for firm matches. A clone size is listed for some rows: how often the clone was seen (once, few, many), or a class if it is expanded.

TRBV12-3/TRBV12-4,many,TRBJ2-1,TRBD2,CASSSTSGSDEQFF,TGTGCCAGCAGCTCGACTAGCGGGAGTGATGAGCAGTTCTTC
TRBV7-6,few,TRBJ2-2,-,CASSQPRGTNTGELFF,TGTGCCAGCAGCCAACCACGGGGGACGAACACCGGGGAGCTGTTTTTT
TRBV25-1,many,TRBJ2-7,-,CASSEGDYEQYF,TGTGCCAGCAGTGAAGGAGACTACGAGCAGTACTTC
TRBV6-4,many,TRBJ2-3,TRBD2,CASSDSLAGGEGTQYF,TGTGCCAGCAGTGACTCCCTAGCGGGGGGGGAAGGTACGCAGTATTTT
TRBV20-1,many,TRBJ2-7,-,CSARASGDRYEQYF,TGCAGTGCTAGGGCGTCGGGGGACCGCTACGAGCAGTACTTC
TRBV7-2,few,TRBJ2-7,-,CASSDKPPLHEQYF,TGTGCCAGCAGCGACAAGCCGCCACTCCACGAGCAGTACTTC
TRBV6-5,-,TRBJ1-1,-,CASSCQVNTEAFF,TGTGCCAGCAGTTGTCAGGTGAACACTGAAGCTTTCTTT
TRBV24-1,many,TRBJ1-2,-,CATSDSGRPLYGYTF,TGTGCCACCAGTGATTCGGGGCGACCCCTCTATGGCTACACCTTC
TRBV28,many,TRBJ2-2,-,CASRTANTGELFF,TGTGCCAGCCGGACAGCGAACACCGGGGAGCTGTTTTTT
TRBV7-3,many,TRBJ1-4,-,CASSLRYGEKLFF,TGTGCCAGCAGCTTACGGTACGGCGAAAAACTGTTTTTT
TRBV4-3,many,TRBJ2-2,-,CASSQGGGGELFF,TGCGCCAGCAGCCAAGGAGGTGGCGGGGAGCTGTTTTTT
TRBV9,many,TRBJ1-6,-,CASSVGDKSSYNSPLHF,TGTGCCAGCAGCGTAGGGGACAAGAGCTCCTATAATTCACCCCTCCACTTT
TRBV9,many,TRBJ2-1,-,CASSSALDRNNEQFF,TGTGCCAGCAGCAGCGCCCTTGACAGAAACAATGAGCAGTTCTTC
TRBV5-1,many,TRBJ2-1,TRBD2,CASSETSGRMGWYNEQFF,TGCGCCAGCAGCGAGACTAGCGGGAGAATGGGTTGGTACAATGAGCAGTTCTTC
TRBV28,many,TRBJ1-4,-,CASGPQGKRSEKLFF,TGTGCCAGCGGCCCCCAGGGTAAAAGGAGTGAAAAACTGTTTTTT
TRBV2,many,TRBJ2-1,TRBD2,CASRGTSGSDEQFF,TGTGCCAGCAGGGGGACTAGCGGGAGCGATGAGCAGTTCTTC
TRBV7-3,many,TRBJ2-1,-,CASSLRQGSYNEQFF,TGTGCCAGCAGCTTACGGCAGGGGTCCTACAATGAGCAGTTCTTC
TRBV20-1,many,TRBJ2-1,-,CSARDPTDEQFF,TGCAGTGCTAGAGATCCGACTGATGAGCAGTTCTTC
TRBV12-3/TRBV12-4,many,TRBJ2-2,-,CASGGTYTGELFF,TGTGCCTCCGGGGGTACCTACACCGGGGAGCTGTTTTTT
TRBV12-3/TRBV12-4,many,TRBJ2-2,-,CASRTGLPIGELFF,TGTGCCAGCAGAACGGGTCTTCCGATCGGGGAGCTGTTTTTT
TRBV18,many,TRBJ2-2,-,CASSTLTQGTGELFF,TGTGCCAGCTCAACCCTCACACAGGGAACCGGGGAGCTGTTTTTT
TRBV4-1,few,TRBJ2-5,-,CASSQEGGEETQYF,TGCGCCAGCAGCCAAGAAGGAGGGGAAGAGACCCAGTACTTC